This T cell receptor (beta chain) was sequenced in a study of cytomegalovirus exposure and HLA in healthy donors. Study background: Across around 400 genotyped donors, 81% landed in the Caucasian-associated ancestry cluster.

Study results and limitations: The study assumed roughly uniform donor sequencing depth for presence/absence analyses. A later analysis reported that several of the most significant clusters appeared to be linked to common viral pathogens, among them Epstein-Barr virus.

The PCR was carried out with 60 Vbeta primers and 13 Jbeta primers. Here immunoSEQ multiplex PCR was the method, and the copy in TCRdb shows in-frame clones only, minus some. The sample holds about 240,000 clones, around 76% seen once. The table lists this clone with a few counts. Its matching antigen is unknown. The CDR3 is made up of 15 amino acids. The germline V and J ends were trimmed by 6 bases and 1 base, with 12 bases remaining between them. CDR1 is MNHNS, CDR2 SASEGT, per germline. The sequence derives from a woman aged 40 to 50 in good health and CMV-seropositive. The chain uses TRBV6-1 and TRBJ2-2; no clear D gene. The source material was PBMCs. CDR3 DNA sequence: TGTGCCAGCAGCTCCCTTATTCTGAACACCGGGGAGCTGTTTTTT. As protein: CASSSLILNTGELFF.